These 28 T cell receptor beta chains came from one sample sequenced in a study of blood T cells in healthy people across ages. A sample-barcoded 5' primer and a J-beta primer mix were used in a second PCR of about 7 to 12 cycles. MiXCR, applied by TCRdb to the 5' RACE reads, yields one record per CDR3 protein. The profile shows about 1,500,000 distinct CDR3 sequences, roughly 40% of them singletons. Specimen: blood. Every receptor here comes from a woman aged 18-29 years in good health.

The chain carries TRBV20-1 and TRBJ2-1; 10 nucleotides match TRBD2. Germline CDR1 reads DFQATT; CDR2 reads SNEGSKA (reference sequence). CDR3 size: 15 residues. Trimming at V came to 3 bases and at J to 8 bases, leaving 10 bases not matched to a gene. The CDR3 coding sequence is TGCAGTGCTAGTAGGCTCCTAGCGGGAGACCATGAGCAGTTCTTC. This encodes CSASRLLAGDHEQFF.

CDR3 coding DNA: TGTGCCAGCACGAGTAATTGGGCCTACGAGCAGTACTTC. Translation gives CASTSNWAYEQYF. The chain recombines TRBV27 with TRBJ2-7; D not resolved. V gave up 7 bases and J gave up 2 bases, with 12 bases separating them. Germline CDR1 is MNHEY and CDR2 is SMNVEV (reference sequence). The CDR3 sequence is 13 residues long.

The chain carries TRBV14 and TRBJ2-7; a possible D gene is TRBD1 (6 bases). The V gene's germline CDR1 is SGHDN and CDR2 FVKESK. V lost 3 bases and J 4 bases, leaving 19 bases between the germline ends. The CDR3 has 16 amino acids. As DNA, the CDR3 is TGTGCCAGCAGCCATCGAACCGGGACAAGGATATACGAGCAGTACTTC. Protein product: CASSHRTGTRIYEQYF.

The chain's CDR3 is CASRAGTDNTGELFF. The CDR3, as DNA: TGCGCCAGCAGGGCCGGGACAGATAACACCGGGGAGCTGTTTTTT. The chain employs TRBV10-2 and TRBJ2-2; 7 bases are shared with TRBD1. The V gene's germline CDR1 is WSHSY and CDR2 SAAADI. V was pared by 6 bases and J by 2 bases, with 6 bases of the junction left unmatched. CDR3 length equals 15 residues.

The CDR3 sequence: CSAGGTGRQTAQHF. CDR3 bases: TGCAGTGCTGGGGGGACAGGGAGACAGACGGCCCAGCATTTT. The gene calls are TRBV20-1 and TRBJ1-5; 9 bases agree with TRBD1. V lost 5 bases to trimming and J lost 11 bases; unmatched junction nucleotides: 13. Germline lookup yields CDR1 DFQATT and CDR2 SNEGSKA (reference sequence). This CDR3 region has 14 residues.

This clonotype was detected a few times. CDR3 region: CASSATDRGSSPLHF. The DNA of the CDR3 is TGTGCCAGCAGCGCGACCGACAGGGGAAGTTCACCCCTCCACTTT. This chain uses TRBV9 with TRBJ1-6, with TRBD1 matching over 8 bases. V shed 3 bases, J shed 9 bases, and the junction held 8 bases outside the gene matches. Germline V gene sequence: CDR1 SGDLS, CDR2 YYNGEE. The CDR3 covers 15 residues. The whole variable domain, filled in from reference TRBV9 and TRBJ1-6, reads DSGVTQTPKHLITATGQRVTLRCSPRSGDLSVYWYQQSLDQGLQFLIQYYNGEERAKGNILERFSAQQFPDLHSELNLSSLELGDSALYFCASSATDRGSSPLHFGNGTRLTVT.

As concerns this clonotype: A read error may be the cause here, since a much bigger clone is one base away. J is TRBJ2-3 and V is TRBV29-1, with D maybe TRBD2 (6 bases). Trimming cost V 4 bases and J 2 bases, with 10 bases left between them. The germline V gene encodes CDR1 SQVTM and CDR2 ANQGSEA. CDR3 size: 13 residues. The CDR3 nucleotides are TGCAGCGTTGTGGGGGGATACACAGATACGCAGTATTTT. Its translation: CSVVGGYTDTQYF.

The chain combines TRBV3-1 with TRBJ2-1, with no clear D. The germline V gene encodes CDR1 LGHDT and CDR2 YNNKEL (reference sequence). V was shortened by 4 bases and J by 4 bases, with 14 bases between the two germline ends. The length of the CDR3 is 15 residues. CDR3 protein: CASSPPGRKYNEQFF. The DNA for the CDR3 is TGTGCCAGCAGCCCTCCGGGTCGAAAGTACAATGAGCAGTTCTTC.

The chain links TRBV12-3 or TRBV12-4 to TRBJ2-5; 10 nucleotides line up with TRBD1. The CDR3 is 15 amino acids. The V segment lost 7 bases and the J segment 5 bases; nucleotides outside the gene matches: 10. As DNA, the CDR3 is TGTGCCAGCACCCCGTTGGGGACAGGGGAGGAGACCCAGTACTTC. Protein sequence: CASTPLGTGEETQYF.

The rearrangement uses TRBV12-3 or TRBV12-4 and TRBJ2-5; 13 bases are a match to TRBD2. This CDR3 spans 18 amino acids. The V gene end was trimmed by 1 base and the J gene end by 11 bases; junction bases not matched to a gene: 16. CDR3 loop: CASSLVYSGLAGIYEQYF. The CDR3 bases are TGTGCCAGCAGTTTAGTGTATTCGGGACTAGCGGGAATCTATGAGCAGTACTTC.

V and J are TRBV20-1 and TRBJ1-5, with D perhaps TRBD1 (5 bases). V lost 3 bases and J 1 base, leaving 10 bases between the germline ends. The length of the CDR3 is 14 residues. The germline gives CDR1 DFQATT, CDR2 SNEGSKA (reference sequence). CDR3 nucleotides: TGCAGTGCTAGGGATGACAGAAGCAATCAGCCCCAGCATTTT. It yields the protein CSARDDRSNQPQHF.

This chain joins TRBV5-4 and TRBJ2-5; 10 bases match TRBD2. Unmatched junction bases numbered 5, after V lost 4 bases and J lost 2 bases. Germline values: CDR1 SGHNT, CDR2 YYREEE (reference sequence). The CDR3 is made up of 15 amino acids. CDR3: CASSPLTSGQETQYF. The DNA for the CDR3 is TGTGCCAGCAGCCCTTTGACTAGCGGGCAAGAGACCCAGTACTTC.

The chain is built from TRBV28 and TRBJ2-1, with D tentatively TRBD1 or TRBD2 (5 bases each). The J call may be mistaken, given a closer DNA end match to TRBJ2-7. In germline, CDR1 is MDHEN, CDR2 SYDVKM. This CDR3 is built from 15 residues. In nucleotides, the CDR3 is TGTGCCAGCAGTTTAGAGGGGTTCGCCTACAATGAGCAGTACTTC. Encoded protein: CASSLEGFAYNEQYF.

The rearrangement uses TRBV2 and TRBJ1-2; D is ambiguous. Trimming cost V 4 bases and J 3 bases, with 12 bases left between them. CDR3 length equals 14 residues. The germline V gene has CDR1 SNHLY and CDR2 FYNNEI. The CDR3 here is CASSAQDLYYGYTF. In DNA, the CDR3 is TGTGCCAGCAGTGCGCAGGATCTCTACTATGGCTACACCTTC.

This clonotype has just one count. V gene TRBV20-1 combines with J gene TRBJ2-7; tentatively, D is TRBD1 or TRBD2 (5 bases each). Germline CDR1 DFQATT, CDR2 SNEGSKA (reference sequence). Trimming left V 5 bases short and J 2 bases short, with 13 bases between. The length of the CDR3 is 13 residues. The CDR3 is CSASGTYPYEQYF. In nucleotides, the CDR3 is TGCAGTGCTTCCGGGACGTATCCCTACGAGCAGTACTTC.

CDR3 amino acids: CASLKRGYNEQYF. CDR3 nucleotides: TGTGCCAGCCTTAAGCGGGGGTACAATGAGCAGTACTTC. The chain couples TRBV12-3 or TRBV12-4 to TRBJ2-7; 8 bases are a match to TRBD2. The V and J ends lost 8 bases and 7 bases, in that order; junction bases with no gene match: 10. There are 13 residues in the CDR3.

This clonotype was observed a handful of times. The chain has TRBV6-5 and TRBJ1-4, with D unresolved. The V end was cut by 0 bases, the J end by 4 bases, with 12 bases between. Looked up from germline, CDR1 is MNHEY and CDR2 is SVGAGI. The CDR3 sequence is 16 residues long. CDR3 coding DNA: TGTGCCAGCAGTTACTCGGCCCGCCCGATTAATGAAAAACTGTTTTTT. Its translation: CASSYSARPINEKLFF.

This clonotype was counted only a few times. The CDR3 sequence: CASSARLPQETQYF. DNA for the CDR3: TGTGCCAGCAGCGCAAGACTACCCCAAGAGACCCAGTACTTC. The chain is built from TRBV7-2 and TRBJ2-5, with D possibly matching TRBD2 (5 bases). V shed 5 bases and J shed 1 base, with 11 bases lying between them. Germline CDR1 and CDR2: SGHTA and FQGNSA. The CDR3 runs to 14 residues.

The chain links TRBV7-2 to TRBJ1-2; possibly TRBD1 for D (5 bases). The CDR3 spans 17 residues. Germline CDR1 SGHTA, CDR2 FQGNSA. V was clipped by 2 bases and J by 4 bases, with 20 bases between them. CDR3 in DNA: TGTGCCAGCAGCTTAAAAGTCTCGACAGCCATTACCTATGGCTACACCTTC. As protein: CASSLKVSTAITYGYTF. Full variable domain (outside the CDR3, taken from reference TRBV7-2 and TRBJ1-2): GAGVSQSPSNKVTEKGKDVELRCDPISGHTALYWYRQSLGQGLEFLIYFQGNSAPDKSGLPSDRFSAERTGGSVSTLTIQRTQQEDSAVYLCASSLKVSTAITYGYTFGSGTRLTVV.

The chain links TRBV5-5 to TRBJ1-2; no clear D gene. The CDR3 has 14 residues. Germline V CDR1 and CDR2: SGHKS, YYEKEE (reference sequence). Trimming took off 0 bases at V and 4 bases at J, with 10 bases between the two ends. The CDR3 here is CASSLGWAIYGYTF. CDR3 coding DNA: TGTGCCAGCAGCTTGGGATGGGCTATCTATGGCTACACCTTC.

The CDR3 region has the DNA TGTGCCAGCAGCTTAACCGATCTAGCGGCCGATACCGACGAGCAGTACTTC. This sequence encodes CASSLTDLAADTDEQYF. The rearrangement uses TRBV7-9 and TRBJ2-7, with 7 bases that match TRBD2. J lost 5 bases, V lost 2 bases, and 15 bases had no gene match. The germline V gene encodes CDR1 SEHNR and CDR2 FQNEAQ (reference sequence). The length of the CDR3 is 17 residues.

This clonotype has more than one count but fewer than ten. The CDR3 protein is CASSQDGPGWSYNSPLHF. The CDR3 DNA follows: TGCGCCAGCAGCCAAGATGGTCCTGGTTGGTCCTATAATTCACCCCTCCACTTT. The rearrangement joins TRBV4-1 to TRBJ1-6; no reliable D call. The V end was cut by 0 bases, the J end by 1 base, with 13 bases between. The CDR3 runs to 18 residues. Germline-derived CDR1 and CDR2 are MGHRA and YSYEKL.

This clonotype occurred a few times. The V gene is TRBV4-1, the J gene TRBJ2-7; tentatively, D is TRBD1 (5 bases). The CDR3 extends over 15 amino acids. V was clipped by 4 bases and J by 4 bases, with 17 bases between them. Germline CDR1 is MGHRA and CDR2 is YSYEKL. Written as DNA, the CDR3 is TGCGCCAGCAGCCGAACAGGAGAGATTGCATACGAGCAGTACTTC. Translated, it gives CASSRTGEIAYEQYF.

The CDR3 loop reads CASGVGRVGGYTF. For the CDR3, the DNA is TGTGCCAGCGGAGTGGGCAGGGTGGGTGGCTACACCTTC. The rearrangement joins TRBV12-3 or TRBV12-4 to TRBJ1-2, with D perhaps TRBD1 (5 bases). This CDR3 region has 13 residues. Trimming removed 8 bases from V and 7 bases from J, with 17 bases in between.

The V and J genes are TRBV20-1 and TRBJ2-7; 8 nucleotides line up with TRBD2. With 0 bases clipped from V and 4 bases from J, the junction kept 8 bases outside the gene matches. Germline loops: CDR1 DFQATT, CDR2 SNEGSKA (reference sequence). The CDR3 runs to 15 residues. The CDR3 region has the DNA TGCAGTGCTAGAGATCGAGCGGGAGTATTGTACGAGCAGTACTTC. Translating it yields CSARDRAGVLYEQYF.

The CDR3 loop reads CASSQDLGKETQYF. CDR3 in DNA: TGTGCCAGCAGCCAAGATCTAGGGAAAGAGACCCAGTACTTC. This rearrangement joins TRBV4-2 to TRBJ2-5; the D is unclear. The length of the CDR3 is 14 residues. Germline assignment: CDR1 LGHNA and CDR2 YNFKEQ. V was clipped by 0 bases and J by 3 bases, with 8 bases between them.

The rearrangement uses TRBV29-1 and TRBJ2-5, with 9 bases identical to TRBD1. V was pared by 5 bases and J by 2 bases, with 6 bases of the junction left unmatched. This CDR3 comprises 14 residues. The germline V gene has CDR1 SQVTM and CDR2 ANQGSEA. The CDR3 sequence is CSVKLTGGQETQYF. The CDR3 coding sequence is TGCAGCGTTAAATTGACAGGGGGACAAGAGACCCAGTACTTC.

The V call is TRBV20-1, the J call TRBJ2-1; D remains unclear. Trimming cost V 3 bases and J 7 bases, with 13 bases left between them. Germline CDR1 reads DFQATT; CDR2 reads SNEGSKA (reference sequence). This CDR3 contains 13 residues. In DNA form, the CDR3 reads TGCAGTGCTAGGATGGGTAGCCGGAATGAGCAGTTCTTC. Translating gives CSARMGSRNEQFF.